This T cell receptor (beta chain) was captured in a study of beta chain features in type 1 diabetes. On the study more broadly: Patients looked much like healthy donors when it came to age, gender and cell yields. The number of sorted cells examined across all samples was some 99 million. The study, taken as a whole, reports: Patients with Type 1 diabetes showed moderately but significantly shorter TCRB CDR3s in all four CD4+ subsets.

All of the isolated RNA was reverse transcribed, so expressed TCRB transcripts were sequenced. About 3.57 million reads per sample were averaged for naive, central memory and regulatory samples. Only in-frame clones appear in the TCRdb table, and some are missing; sequencing was by immunoSEQ multiplex PCR. The sample has about 150,000 clones; over 8.5% are singletons. This clone was recorded a few times. Its antigen remains unidentified. Sample: central memory CD4+ T cells from blood. The sequence was obtained from a man between 18 and 29 years old in good health.

The CDR3 is CASSLGLETEAFF. The CDR3 DNA reads TGTGCCAGCAGCCTGGGGCTGGAGACTGAAGCTTTCTTT. The chain combines TRBV7-2 with TRBJ1-1; weak D call: TRBD1 (5 bases). The CDR3 covers 13 residues. Per the germline V gene, CDR1 is SGHTA and CDR2 is FQGNSA. With 5 bases removed from V and 5 bases from J, the gap between germline ends came to 12 bases.